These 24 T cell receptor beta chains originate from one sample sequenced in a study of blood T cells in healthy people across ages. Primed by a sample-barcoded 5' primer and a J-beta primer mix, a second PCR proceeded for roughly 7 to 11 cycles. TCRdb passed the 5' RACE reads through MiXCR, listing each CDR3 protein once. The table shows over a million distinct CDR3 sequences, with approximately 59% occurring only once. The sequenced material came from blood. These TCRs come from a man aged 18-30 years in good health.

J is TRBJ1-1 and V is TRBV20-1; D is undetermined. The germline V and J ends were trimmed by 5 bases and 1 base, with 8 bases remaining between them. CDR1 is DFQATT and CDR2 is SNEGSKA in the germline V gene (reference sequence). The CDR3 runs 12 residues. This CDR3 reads CSALRGNTEAFF. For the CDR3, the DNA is TGCAGTGCTCTGCGTGGGAACACTGAAGCTTTCTTT.

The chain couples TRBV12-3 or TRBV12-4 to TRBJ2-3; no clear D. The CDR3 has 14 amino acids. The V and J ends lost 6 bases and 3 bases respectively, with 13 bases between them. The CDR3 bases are TGTGCCAGCAGCCGCCAGGAGCGAACAGATACGCAGTATTTT. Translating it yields CASSRQERTDTQYF.

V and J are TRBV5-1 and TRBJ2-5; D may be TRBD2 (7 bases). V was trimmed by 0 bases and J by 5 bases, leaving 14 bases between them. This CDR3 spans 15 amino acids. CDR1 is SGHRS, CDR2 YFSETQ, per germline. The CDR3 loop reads CASSLEGGPWETQYF. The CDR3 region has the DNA TGCGCCAGCAGCTTGGAGGGGGGGCCGTGGGAGACCCAGTACTTC.

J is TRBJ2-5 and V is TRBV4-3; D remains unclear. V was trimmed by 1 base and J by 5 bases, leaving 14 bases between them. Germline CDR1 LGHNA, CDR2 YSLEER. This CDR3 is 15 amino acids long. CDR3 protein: CASSQGTAPAETQYF. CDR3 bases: TGCGCCAGCAGCCAAGGTACAGCCCCCGCGGAGACCCAGTACTTC.

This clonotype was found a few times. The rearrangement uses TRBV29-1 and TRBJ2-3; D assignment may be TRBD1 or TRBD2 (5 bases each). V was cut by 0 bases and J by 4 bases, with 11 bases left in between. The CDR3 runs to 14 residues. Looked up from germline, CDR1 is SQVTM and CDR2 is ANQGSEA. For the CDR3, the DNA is TGCAGCGTTGAAGATATTGGGGGACCAGATACGCAGTATTTT. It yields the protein CSVEDIGGPDTQYF.

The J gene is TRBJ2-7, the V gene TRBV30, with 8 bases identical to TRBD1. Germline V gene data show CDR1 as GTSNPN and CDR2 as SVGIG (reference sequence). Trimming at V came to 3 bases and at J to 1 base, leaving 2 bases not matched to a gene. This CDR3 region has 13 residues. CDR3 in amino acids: CAWRDRGSYEQYF. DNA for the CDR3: TGTGCCTGGAGAGACAGGGGATCCTACGAGCAGTACTTC.

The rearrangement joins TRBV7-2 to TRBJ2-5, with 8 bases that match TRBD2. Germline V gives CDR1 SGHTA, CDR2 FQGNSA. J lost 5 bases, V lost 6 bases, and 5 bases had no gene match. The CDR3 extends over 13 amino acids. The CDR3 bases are TGTGCCAGCAGAGCGGGGGCGGAGGAGACCCAGTACTTC. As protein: CASRAGAEETQYF. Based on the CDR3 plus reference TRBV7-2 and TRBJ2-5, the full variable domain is GAGVSQSPSNKVTEKGKDVELRCDPISGHTALYWYRQSLGQGLEFLIYFQGNSAPDKSGLPSDRFSAERTGGSVSTLTIQRTQQEDSAVYLCASRAGAEETQYFGPGTRLLVL.

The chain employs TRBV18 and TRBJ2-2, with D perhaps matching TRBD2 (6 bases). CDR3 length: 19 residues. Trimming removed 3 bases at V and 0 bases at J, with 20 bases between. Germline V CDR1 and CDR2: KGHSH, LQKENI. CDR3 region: CASSPRLMGGGANTGELFF. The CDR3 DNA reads TGTGCCAGCTCACCGCGATTAATGGGCGGCGGGGCGAACACCGGGGAGCTGTTTTTT. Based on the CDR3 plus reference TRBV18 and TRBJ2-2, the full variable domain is NAGVMQNPRHLVRRRGQEARLRCSPMKGHSHVYWYRQLPEEGLKFMVYLQKENIIDESGMPKERFSAEFPKEGPSILRIQQVVRGDSAAYFCASSPRLMGGGANTGELFFGEGSRLTVL.

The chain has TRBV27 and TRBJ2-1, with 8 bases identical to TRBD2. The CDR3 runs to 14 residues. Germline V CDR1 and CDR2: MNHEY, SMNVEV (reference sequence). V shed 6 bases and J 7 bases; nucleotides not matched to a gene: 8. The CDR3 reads CASSPWSGGNEQFF. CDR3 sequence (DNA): TGTGCCAGCAGCCCGTGGAGCGGGGGAAATGAGCAGTTCTTC.

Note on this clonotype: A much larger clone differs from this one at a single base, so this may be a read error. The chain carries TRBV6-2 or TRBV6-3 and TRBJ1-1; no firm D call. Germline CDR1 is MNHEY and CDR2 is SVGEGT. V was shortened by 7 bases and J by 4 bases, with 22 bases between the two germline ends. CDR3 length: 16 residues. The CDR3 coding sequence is TGTGCCAGCACCTCAACGTTTGGGGATATGAGCACTGAAGCTTTCTTT. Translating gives CASTSTFGDMSTEAFF.

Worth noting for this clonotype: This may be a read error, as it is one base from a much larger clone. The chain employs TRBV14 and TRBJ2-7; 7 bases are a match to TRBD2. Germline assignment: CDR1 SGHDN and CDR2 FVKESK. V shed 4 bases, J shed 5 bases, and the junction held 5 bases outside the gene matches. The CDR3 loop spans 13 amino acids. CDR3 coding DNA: TGTGCCAGCAGCCCCCTCCGGGAGGACGAGCAGTACTTC. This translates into CASSPLREDEQYF.

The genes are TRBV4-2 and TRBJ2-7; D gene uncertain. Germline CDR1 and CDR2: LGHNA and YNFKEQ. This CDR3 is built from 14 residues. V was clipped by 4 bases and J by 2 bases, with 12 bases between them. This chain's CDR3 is CASSPPREPYEQYF. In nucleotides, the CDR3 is TGTGCCAGCAGCCCACCTAGAGAACCCTACGAGCAGTACTTC.

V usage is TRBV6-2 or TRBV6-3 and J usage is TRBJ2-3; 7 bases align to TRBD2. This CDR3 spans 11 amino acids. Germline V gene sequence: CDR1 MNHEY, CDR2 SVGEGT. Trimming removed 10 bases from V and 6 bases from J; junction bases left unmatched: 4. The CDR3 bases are TGTGCCACCATGGGGGGGGATACGCAGTATTTT. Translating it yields CATMGGDTQYF.

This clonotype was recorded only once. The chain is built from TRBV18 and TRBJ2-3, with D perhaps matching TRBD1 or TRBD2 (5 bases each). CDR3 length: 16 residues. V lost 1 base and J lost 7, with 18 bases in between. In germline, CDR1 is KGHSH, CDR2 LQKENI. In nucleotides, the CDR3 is TGTGCCAGCTCACCACGGACGGGACCGCTAGGCTATACGCAGTATTTT. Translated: CASSPRTGPLGYTQYF.

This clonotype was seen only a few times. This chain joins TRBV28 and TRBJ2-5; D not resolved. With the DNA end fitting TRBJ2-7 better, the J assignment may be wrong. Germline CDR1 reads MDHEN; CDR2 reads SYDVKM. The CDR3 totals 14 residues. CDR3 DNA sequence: TGTGCCAGCATTGGGTCGGCCGGACCTTACGAGCAGTACTTC. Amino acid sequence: CASIGSAGPYEQYF.

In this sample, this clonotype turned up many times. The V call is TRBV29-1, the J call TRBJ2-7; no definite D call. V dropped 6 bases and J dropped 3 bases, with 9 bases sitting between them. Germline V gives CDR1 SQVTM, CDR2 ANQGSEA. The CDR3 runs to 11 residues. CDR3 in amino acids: CSVRIGYEQYF. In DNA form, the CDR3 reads TGCAGCGTGCGGATAGGCTACGAGCAGTACTTC.

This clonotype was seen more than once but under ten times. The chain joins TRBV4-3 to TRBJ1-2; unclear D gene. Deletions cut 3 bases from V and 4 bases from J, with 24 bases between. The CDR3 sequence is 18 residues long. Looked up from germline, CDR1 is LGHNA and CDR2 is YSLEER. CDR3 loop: CASSHHASGGPGGYGYTF. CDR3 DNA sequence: TGCGCCAGCAGCCATCATGCGTCTGGAGGGCCAGGCGGCTATGGCTACACCTTC.

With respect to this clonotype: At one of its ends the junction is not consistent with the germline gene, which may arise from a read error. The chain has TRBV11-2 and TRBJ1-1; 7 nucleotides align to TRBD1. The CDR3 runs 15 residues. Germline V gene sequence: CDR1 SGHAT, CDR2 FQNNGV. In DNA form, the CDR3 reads TGTGCCAGCAGCTCGGTGGGACAGTCGAACACTAAAGCTTTCTTT. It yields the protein CASSSVGQSNTKAFF.

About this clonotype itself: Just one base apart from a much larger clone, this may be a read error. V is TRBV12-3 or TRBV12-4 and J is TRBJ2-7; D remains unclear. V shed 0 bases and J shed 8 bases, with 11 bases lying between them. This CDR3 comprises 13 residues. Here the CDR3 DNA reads TGTGCCAGCAGTTTAGCGGGGAAGTACAAGCAGTACTTC. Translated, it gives CASSLAGKYKQYF.

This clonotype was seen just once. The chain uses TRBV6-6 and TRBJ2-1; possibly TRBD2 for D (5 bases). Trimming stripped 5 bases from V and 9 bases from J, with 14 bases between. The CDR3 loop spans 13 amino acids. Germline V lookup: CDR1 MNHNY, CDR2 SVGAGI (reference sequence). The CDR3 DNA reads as TGTGCCAGCAGTCAAAGAGCGGCGGGTGAGCAGTTCTTC. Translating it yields CASSQRAAGEQFF.

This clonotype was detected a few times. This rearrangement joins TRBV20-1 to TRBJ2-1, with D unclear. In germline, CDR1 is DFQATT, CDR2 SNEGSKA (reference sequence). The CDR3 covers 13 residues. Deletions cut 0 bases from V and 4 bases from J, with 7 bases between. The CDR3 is CSAREGRYNEQFF. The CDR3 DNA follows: TGCAGTGCTAGAGAAGGACGATACAATGAGCAGTTCTTC.

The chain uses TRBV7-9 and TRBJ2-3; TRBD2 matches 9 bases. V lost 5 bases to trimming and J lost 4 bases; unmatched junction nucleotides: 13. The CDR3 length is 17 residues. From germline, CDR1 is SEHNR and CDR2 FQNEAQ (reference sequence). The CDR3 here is CASSPRGGFLKADTQYF. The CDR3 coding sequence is TGTGCCAGCAGCCCGCGGGGGGGGTTCTTAAAAGCAGATACGCAGTATTTT.

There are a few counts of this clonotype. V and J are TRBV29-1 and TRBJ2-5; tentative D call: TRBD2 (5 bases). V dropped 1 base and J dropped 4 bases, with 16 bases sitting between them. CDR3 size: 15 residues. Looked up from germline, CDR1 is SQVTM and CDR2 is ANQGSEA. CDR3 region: CSVEGSSRGSETQYF. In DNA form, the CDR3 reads TGCAGCGTTGAAGGCTCCTCACGGGGTTCAGAGACCCAGTACTTC.

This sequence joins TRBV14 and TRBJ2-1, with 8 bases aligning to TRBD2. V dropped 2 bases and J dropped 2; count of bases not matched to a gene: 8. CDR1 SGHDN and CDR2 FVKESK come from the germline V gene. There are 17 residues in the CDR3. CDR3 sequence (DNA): TGTGCCAGCAGCCAATTTGGGGTGCGGGGGGCCTACAATGAGCAGTTCTTC. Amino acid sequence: CASSQFGVRGAYNEQFF.